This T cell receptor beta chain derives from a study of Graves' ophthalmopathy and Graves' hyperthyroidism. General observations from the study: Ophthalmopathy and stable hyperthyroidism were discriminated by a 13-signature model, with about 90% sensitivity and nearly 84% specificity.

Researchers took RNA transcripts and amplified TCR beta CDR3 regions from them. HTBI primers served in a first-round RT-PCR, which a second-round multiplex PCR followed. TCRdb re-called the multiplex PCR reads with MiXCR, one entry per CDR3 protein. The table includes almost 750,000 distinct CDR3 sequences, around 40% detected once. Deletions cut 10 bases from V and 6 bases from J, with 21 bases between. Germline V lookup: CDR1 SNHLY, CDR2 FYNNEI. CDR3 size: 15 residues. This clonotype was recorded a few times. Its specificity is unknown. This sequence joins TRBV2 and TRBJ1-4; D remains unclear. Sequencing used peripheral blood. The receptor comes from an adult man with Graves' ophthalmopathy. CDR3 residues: CATQGTAVPDEKLFF. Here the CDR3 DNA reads TGTGCCACCCAAGGAACAGCCGTTCCGGATGAAAAACTGTTTTTT.